The clone carrying this T cell receptor beta chain turned up a few times. This record comes from a study of identical twins. The length of the CDR3 is 15 residues. Between the trimmed V and J ends, which lost 4 bases and 5 bases, there was a span of 18 bases. Germline V lookup: CDR1 DFQATT, CDR2 SNEGSKA (reference sequence). A single record per CDR3 protein comes from TCRdb applying MiXCR to the 5' RACE reads. The profile covers 1.5 million to 2 million distinct CDR3 sequences, with under 35% appearing a single time and 0.25% to 0.3% taken by the ten largest. This sequence was found in a newborn girl in good health. The specimen sequenced was cord blood. The chain is built from TRBV20-1 and TRBJ2-1, with D possibly matching TRBD2 (7 bases). The CDR3 region is CSAKKGGEVDNEQFF. CDR3 nucleotides: TGCAGTGCTAAAAAGGGGGGGGAGGTAGACAATGAGCAGTTCTTC.